Listed here is a single T cell receptor beta chain. No antigen is known for it. This specimen comes from a study of post-analysis software for immune sequencing data. In the study overall: In terms of disease course, relapsing-remitting, secondary progressive and progressive-relapsing multiple sclerosis were included. Study-wide results and caveats: Patients had higher frequencies than controls of a handful of TRBV segments, including TRBV5-6, TRBV5-1 and TRBV20-1.

cDNA libraries for TCR beta contained unique molecular identifiers. TCRdb called the PCR reads again in MiXCR, with one record for every CDR3 protein. Of about 800,000 distinct CDR3 sequences listed, less than 35% are singletons. This CDR3 spans 16 amino acids. CDR1 SGHRS and CDR2 YFSETQ come from the germline V gene. The ends lost 5 bases at V and 6 bases at J; junction bases unmatched: 10. This sequence was found in a girl under 18 with multiple sclerosis. The chain joins TRBV5-1 to TRBJ1-6; 8 bases agree with TRBD1. The sample taken for sequencing was blood. The CDR3 here is CASSEAGGLSNSPLHF. CDR3 in DNA: TGCGCCAGCAGTGAGGCAGGGGGCCTGAGTAATTCACCCCTCCACTTT. The complete variable domain, with remaining parts taken from reference TRBV5-1 and TRBJ1-6, reads KAGVTQTPRYLIKTRGQQVTLSCSPISGHRSVSWYQQTPGQGLQFLFEYFSETQRNKGNFPGRFSGRQFSNSRSEMNVSTLELGDSALYLCASSEAGGLSNSPLHFGNGTRLTVT.